This T cell receptor beta chain comes out of a study of cytomegalovirus exposure and HLA in healthy donors. Overall study context: As released early, the data held some 85 million unique TCRs from HLA-typed donors. Overall study findings and caveats: Researchers reportedly found TCR beta sequences accurately predicted most subjects' HLA-A and HLA-B alleles. Later analysis placed DRB1 highest and HLA-C lowest in TCR association rates, which differed by HLA locus.

The PCR employed 60 Vbeta primers together with 13 Jbeta primers. As originally analysed: In a later analysis, of 80 million to 90 million unique beta chains, around 11 million appeared in at least two donors. Libraries were prepared by immunoSEQ multiplex PCR; TCRdb keeps only in-frame clonotypes and omits some of them. Clone size and the V and J calls come from that table; the DNA yielded D and trimming. In the table there are over 150,000 clones, roughly four fifths of which are singletons. Germline CDR1 is MDHEN and CDR2 is SYDVKM. The CDR3 sequence is 14 residues long. V was cut by 2 bases and J by 3 bases, with 8 bases left in between. Details on this clone: Its antigen is unknown.

This receptor was obtained from a man aged 50-60 years in good health and CMV-seronegative. This chain joins TRBV28 and TRBJ2-1, with D perhaps TRBD2 (5 bases). Sequenced: PBMCs. The chain's CDR3 is CASSLTGSYNEQFF. The CDR3 nucleotides are TGTGCCAGCAGTTTAACGGGGAGCTACAATGAGCAGTTCTTC.